These T cell receptor beta chains were read from a single sample in a study of T cell repertoires in cytomegalovirus infection. TCRdb recomputed calls from the reads with MiXCR, one row per CDR3 protein. Of 150,000 to 200,000 distinct CDR3 sequences in the sample, about 18% were seen once. Material: CD8+ T cells from PBMCs. The receptors were sampled from a human donor in good health (CMV status not recorded). Some clones in this sample may be carry-over from other donors' samples. The CDR3 runs from the conserved cysteine through the conserved F or W. Each record gives: J gene, V gene, clone size, D gene, CDR3 protein, CDR3 DNA. A D gene is named only where the DNA matches it firmly. Size is omitted from some rows. Given values are once, few, many or a class for expanded clones.

j_gene: TRBJ1-6
v_gene: TRBV7-2
abundance: many
d_gene: TRBD1
CDR3aa: CASSSSGQGNSPLHF
CDR3nt: TGTGCCAGCAGCTCCTCGGGACAGGGTAACTCACCCCTCCACTTT

j_gene: TRBJ2-5
v_gene: TRBV7-9
abundance: few
d_gene: -
CDR3aa: CASSQIEKETQYF
CDR3nt: TGTGCCAGCAGCCAGATTGAGAAAGAGACCCAGTACTTC

j_gene: TRBJ1-2
v_gene: TRBV12-3/TRBV12-4
abundance: -
d_gene: -
CDR3aa: CASSRQLNYGYTF
CDR3nt: TGTGCCAGCAGTCGTCAGCTTAACTATGGCTACACCTTC

j_gene: TRBJ2-1
v_gene: TRBV7-9
abundance: many
d_gene: TRBD1
CDR3aa: CASSSRTGAGYNEQFF
CDR3nt: TGTGCCAGCAGCTCGCGGACAGGGGCTGGGTACAATGAGCAGTTCTTC

j_gene: TRBJ1-1
v_gene: TRBV20-1
abundance: few
d_gene: -
CDR3aa: CSARLEREAFF
CDR3nt: TGCAGTGCTAGACTCGAAAGGGAAGCTTTCTTT

j_gene: TRBJ2-3
v_gene: TRBV23-1
abundance: -
d_gene: -
CDR3aa: CASSQSRAGPTDTQYF
CDR3nt: TGCGCCAGCAGTCAATCTCGGGCGGGGCCCACAGATACGCAGTATTTT

j_gene: TRBJ2-1
v_gene: TRBV7-8
abundance: -
d_gene: -
CDR3aa: CASSFTEAIPQPYNEQFF
CDR3nt: TGTGCCAGCAGCTTTACGGAAGCGATCCCCCAACCATACAATGAGCAGTTCTTC

j_gene: TRBJ1-3
v_gene: TRBV6-6
abundance: few
d_gene: TRBD1
CDR3aa: CASSWLGTGGSGNTIYF
CDR3nt: TGTGCCAGCAGTTGGTTGGGGACAGGGGGCTCTGGAAACACCATATATTTT

j_gene: TRBJ2-1
v_gene: TRBV7-9
abundance: -
d_gene: -
CDR3aa: CASSLTPGDYNEQFF
CDR3nt: TGTGCCAGCAGCTTGACTCCTGGGGACTACAATGAGCAGTTCTTC

j_gene: TRBJ2-1
v_gene: TRBV7-9
abundance: many
d_gene: -
CDR3aa: CASSRRDSRYNEQFF
CDR3nt: TGTGCCAGCAGCCGCCGGGACTCCCGTTACAATGAGCAGTTCTTC

j_gene: TRBJ1-2
v_gene: TRBV12-3/TRBV12-4
abundance: few
d_gene: -
CDR3aa: CASSVLSLSNYGYTF
CDR3nt: TGTGCCAGCAGTGTTTTGTCCCTGAGTAACTATGGCTACACCTTC

j_gene: TRBJ2-7
v_gene: TRBV7-9
abundance: -
d_gene: TRBD1
CDR3aa: CASSLEGQVYEQYF
CDR3nt: TGTGCCAGCAGCTTAGAGGGACAGGTTTACGAGCAGTACTTC

j_gene: TRBJ1-2
v_gene: TRBV27
abundance: -
d_gene: TRBD1
CDR3aa: CASATGQGNYGYTF
CDR3nt: TGTGCCAGCGCTACAGGACAGGGGAACTATGGCTACACCTTC

j_gene: TRBJ1-2
v_gene: TRBV14
abundance: -
d_gene: TRBD1
CDR3aa: CASSQGGQGASGYTF
CDR3nt: TGTGCCAGCAGCCAGGGCGGACAGGGGGCGAGTGGCTACACCTTC

j_gene: TRBJ1-6
v_gene: TRBV4-1
abundance: -
d_gene: -
CDR3aa: CASSLDRDRDSPLHF
CDR3nt: TGCGCCAGCAGCCTAGACCGGGACCGAGATTCACCCCTCCACTTT

j_gene: TRBJ1-6
v_gene: TRBV27
abundance: few
d_gene: -
CDR3aa: CASSFQSSHNSPLHF
CDR3nt: TGTGCCAGCAGTTTTCAGTCATCCCATAATTCACCCCTCCACTTT

j_gene: TRBJ2-1
v_gene: TRBV6-1
abundance: -
d_gene: -
CDR3aa: CASSPQILIVGMFF
CDR3nt: TGTGCCAGCAGCCCTCAGATCCTCATAGTCGGTATGTTCTTC

j_gene: TRBJ2-7
v_gene: TRBV13
abundance: few
d_gene: TRBD1
CDR3aa: CASSHGTGRVEQYF
CDR3nt: TGTGCCAGCAGCCACGGGACAGGGCGGGTCGAGCAGTACTTC

j_gene: TRBJ2-1
v_gene: TRBV7-2
abundance: many
d_gene: TRBD1
CDR3aa: CASSPRDRKDNEQFF
CDR3nt: TGTGCCAGCAGCCCCCGGGACAGAAAGGACAATGAGCAGTTCTTC

j_gene: TRBJ2-7
v_gene: TRBV6-2/TRBV6-3
abundance: few
d_gene: -
CDR3aa: CASSYDALISYEQYF
CDR3nt: TGTGCCAGCAGTTACGACGCATTGATCTCCTACGAGCAGTACTTC

j_gene: TRBJ2-5
v_gene: TRBV27
abundance: -
d_gene: TRBD1
CDR3aa: CASSRRGGRVETQYF
CDR3nt: TGTGCCAGCAGCCGCAGAGGGGGCAGGGTGGAGACCCAGTACTTC

j_gene: TRBJ2-7
v_gene: TRBV6-2/TRBV6-3
abundance: few
d_gene: -
CDR3aa: CASSYSAGTTYEQYF
CDR3nt: TGTGCCAGCAGTTACTCGGCAGGGACGACCTACGAGCAGTACTTC